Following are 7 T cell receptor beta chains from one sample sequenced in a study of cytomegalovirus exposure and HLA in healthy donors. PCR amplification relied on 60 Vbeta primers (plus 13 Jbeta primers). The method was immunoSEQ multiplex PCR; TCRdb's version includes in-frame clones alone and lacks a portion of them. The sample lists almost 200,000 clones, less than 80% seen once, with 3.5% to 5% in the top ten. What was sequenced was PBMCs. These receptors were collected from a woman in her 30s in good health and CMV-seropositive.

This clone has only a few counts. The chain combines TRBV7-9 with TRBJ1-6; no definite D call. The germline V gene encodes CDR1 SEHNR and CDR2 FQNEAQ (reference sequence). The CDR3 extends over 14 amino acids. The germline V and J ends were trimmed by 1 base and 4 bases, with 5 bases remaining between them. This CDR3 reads CASSLEQYNSPLHF. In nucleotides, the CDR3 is TGTGCCAGCAGCTTAGAACAGTATAATTCACCCCTCCACTTT.

The CDR3 nucleotides read TGTGCCAGTAGTAAACCAATGACAGGTATCTACGAGCAGTACTTC. Protein sequence: CASSKPMTGIYEQYF. The J gene is TRBJ2-7, the V gene TRBV19; D might be TRBD1 (6 bases). V shed 4 bases and J shed 3 bases, with 16 bases lying between them. There are 15 residues in the CDR3. CDR1 and CDR2 (germline): LNHDA, SQIVND (reference sequence).

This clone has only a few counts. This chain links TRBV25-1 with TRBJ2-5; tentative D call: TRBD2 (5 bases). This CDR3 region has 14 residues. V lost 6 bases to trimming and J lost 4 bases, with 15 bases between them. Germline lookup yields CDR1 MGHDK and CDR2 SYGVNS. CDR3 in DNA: TGTGCCAGCAGCGAACCATTGGAGGCAGAGACCCAGTACTTC. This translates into CASSEPLEAETQYF.

The chain's CDR3 is CATSRGGLEQFF. CDR3 bases: TGTGCCACCAGCAGAGGGGGACTCGAGCAGTTCTTC. This chain links TRBV15 with TRBJ2-1; tentative D call: TRBD2 (6 bases). V shed 1 base and J shed 10 bases, with 8 bases lying between them. The germline gives CDR1 LNHNV, CDR2 YYDKDF (reference sequence). The CDR3 runs 12 residues.

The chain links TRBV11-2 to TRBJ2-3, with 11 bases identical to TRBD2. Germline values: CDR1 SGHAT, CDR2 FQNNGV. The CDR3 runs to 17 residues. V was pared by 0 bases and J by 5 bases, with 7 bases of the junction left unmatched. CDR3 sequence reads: CASSLDLSGGALDTQYF. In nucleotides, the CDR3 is TGTGCCAGCAGCTTAGATCTTAGCGGGGGGGCCTTAGATACGCAGTATTTT.

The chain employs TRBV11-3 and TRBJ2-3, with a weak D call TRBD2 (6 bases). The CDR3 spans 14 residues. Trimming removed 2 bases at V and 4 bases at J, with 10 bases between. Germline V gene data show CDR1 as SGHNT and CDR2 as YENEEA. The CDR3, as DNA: TGTGCCAGCAGCTTAAACGCGGGGTCAGATACGCAGTATTTT. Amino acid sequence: CASSLNAGSDTQYF.

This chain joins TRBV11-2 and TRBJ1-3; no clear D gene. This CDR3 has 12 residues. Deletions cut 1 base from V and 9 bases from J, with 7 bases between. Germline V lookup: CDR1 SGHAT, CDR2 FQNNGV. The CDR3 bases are TGTGCCAGCAGCTTAGGCTCGGGCACCATATATTTT. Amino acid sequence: CASSLGSGTIYF.